This TCR beta chain is drawn from a study of T-cell reconstitution after alpha-beta-depleted transplantation in children. This clonotype was counted many times. What it binds is not known. Findings and caveats of the study: Expanded graft clones, several hundred of them, were reportedly the source of alpha-beta T cells about two months after transplant.

Unique molecular identifiers tagged the TCRbeta library. One entry per CDR3 protein results from TCRdb running MiXCR on the PCR reads. The table shows over 150,000 distinct CDR3 sequences, with roughly 6.5% occurring only once. This sequence originates from a girl under three years old with combined immunodeficiency, due to receive a stem cell transplant. Sequenced material: PBMCs, taken before TCRalphabeta/CD19-depleted stem cell transplant.

CDR3 protein: CASGRLGTDTQYF. Here the CDR3 DNA reads TGTGCCAGCGGCCGTTTGGGCACAGATACGCAGTATTTT. V and J are TRBV2 and TRBJ2-3; D gene uncertain. From germline, CDR1 is SNHLY and CDR2 FYNNEI. Trimming stripped 8 bases from V and 1 base from J, with 10 bases between. This CDR3 is 13 amino acids long.